Below are 5 T cell receptor beta chains sequenced from a single sample in a study of T cell responses to AZD1222 COVID-19 vaccine. Generated by immunoSEQ multiplex PCR, the TCRdb table keeps only in-frame clones and is missing some. Of 100,000 to 150,000 clones listed, about 92% are singletons. This specimen consisted of peripheral blood, obtained on day 0 of MenACWY control vaccination. The receptors shown here come from an adult in good health.

This clone was found once. As DNA, the CDR3 is TGTGCCAGCTCACCCGGGACGGACACTGAAGCTTTCTTT. Amino acid sequence: CASSPGTDTEAFF. The J gene is TRBJ1-1, the V gene TRBV18; a weak D match, TRBD1 (5 bases). In germline, CDR1 is KGHSH, CDR2 LQKENI. The V end was cut by 3 bases, the J end by 3 bases, with 8 bases between. The CDR3 loop spans 13 amino acids.

The rearrangement uses TRBV3-1 (or the pseudogene TRBV3-2) and TRBJ2-3; D is unresolved. V was clipped by 2 bases and J by 4 bases, with 10 bases between them. The CDR3 has 14 residues. Germline values: CDR1 LGHDT, CDR2 YNNKEL (reference sequence). The DNA for the CDR3 is TGTGCCAGCAGCCAAACAGCAAGCCCAGATACGCAGTATTTT. Protein sequence: CASSQTASPDTQYF.

This clone has only a few counts. The rearrangement uses TRBV6-5 and TRBJ1-2, with TRBD1 identical over 8 bases. This CDR3 is 14 amino acids long. Germline CDR1 MNHEY, CDR2 SVGAGI. J gave up 8 bases and V 4 bases, and 9 bases lay outside the gene matches. The CDR3 loop reads CASSSTGVVWGYTF. DNA for the CDR3: TGTGCCAGCAGTTCGACAGGGGTGGTGTGGGGCTACACCTTC.

The rearrangement uses TRBV4-1 and TRBJ2-1; 7 nucleotides agree with TRBD2. The CDR3 is made up of 17 amino acids. The germline V gene has CDR1 MGHRA and CDR2 YSYEKL. The ends lost 0 bases at V and 4 bases at J; junction bases unmatched: 9. CDR3 sequence (DNA): TGCGCCAGCAGCCAAGATCAAGGCGGGAGTAGGTACAATGAGCAGTTCTTC. It codes for CASSQDQGGSRYNEQFF.

The table lists this clone with a few counts. This chain uses TRBV5-1 with TRBJ1-4, with D maybe TRBD1 (5 bases). The CDR3 is made up of 14 amino acids. Germline V gene lookup returns CDR1 SGHRS and CDR2 YFSETQ. Trimming left V 4 bases short and J 3 bases short, with 10 bases between. CDR3 DNA: TGCGCCAGCAGCACCAGGGACGCTAATGAAAAACTGTTTTTT. Translated: CASSTRDANEKLFF.